The entry below gives a single T cell receptor (beta chain) sequence along with its context. Its antigen is unknown. The entry originates in a study of T-cell reconstitution after alpha-beta-depleted transplantation in children. Findings and limits, study-wide: T-cell counts and diversity at one year following transplant were attributed mainly to newly produced T cells.

V was pared by 4 bases and J by 13 bases, with 17 bases between. Germline lookup yields CDR1 DFQATT and CDR2 SNEGSKA (reference sequence). The CDR3 contains 12 residues. Unique molecular identifiers tagged the TCRbeta library. One entry per CDR3 protein results from TCRdb running MiXCR on the PCR reads. The sample has hundreds of thousands of distinct CDR3 sequences, about 15% seen once. The chain couples TRBV20-1 to TRBJ1-5; D might be TRBD1 (6 bases). Specimen: PBMCs, mostly from graft donor cells, collected 360 days after TCRalphabeta/CD19-depleted stem cell transplant. The sequence came from a male patient younger than 18 who had a stem cell transplant for acute lymphoblastic leukemia, so the T cells may come from the graft donor. CDR3 sequence (DNA): TGCAGTGCTACCCAGGGGTCCGGCCCGCAGCATTTT. Amino acid sequence: CSATQGSGPQHF.